The 21 T cell receptor beta chains below come from one sample, sequenced in a study of radiation and T cells in renal cell carcinoma. Time point noted: blood 2 weeks post-SBRT. Described treatment: 15 Gy SBRT to primary tumor, nephrectomy 4 weeks later. The repertoire was sequenced with immunoSEQ multiplex PCR; TCRdb's copy has only in-frame clones and lacks some. The table includes tens of thousands of clones, approximately 81% detected once. Sample: blood, taken from a patient whose treatment included radiotherapy and nephrectomy. Receptor source: a man in his sixties with renal cell carcinoma.

This clone was recorded only once. The chain carries TRBV4-1 and TRBJ1-2; the match to TRBD1 covers 8 bases. Trimming took 0 bases from V and 3 from J; bases not matched to a gene: 9. This CDR3 has 17 residues. The V gene's germline CDR1 is MGHRA and CDR2 YSYEKL. The CDR3 loop reads CASSQDLSGGLDYGYTF. The CDR3 region has the DNA TGCGCCAGCAGCCAAGATCTCTCAGGGGGCTTAGACTATGGCTACACCTTC.

The genes are TRBV7-2 and TRBJ1-2; D is uncertain. This CDR3 contains 14 residues. V was shortened by 4 bases and J by 8 bases, with 17 bases between the two germline ends. Germline CDR1 SGHTA, CDR2 FQGNSA. The CDR3, as DNA: TGTGCCAGCAGCTCCGACCACTCGGGGAGGGGCTACACCTTC. Translation: CASSSDHSGRGYTF.

The chain joins TRBV27 to TRBJ1-2; the match to TRBD1 covers 8 bases. The CDR3 loop spans 15 amino acids. Germline loops: CDR1 MNHEY, CDR2 SMNVEV (reference sequence). The J segment lost 4 bases and the V segment lost 3 bases, leaving 7 bases of the junction unmatched. The CDR3 loop reads CASSFARTGSYGYTF. DNA for the CDR3: TGTGCCAGCAGTTTCGCGCGGACAGGGAGCTATGGCTACACCTTC.

The genes are TRBV4-2 and TRBJ2-3, with 9 bases identical to TRBD2. Trimming cost V 3 bases and J 4 bases; bases outside gene matches: 5. The germline CDR1 and CDR2 sequences are LGHNA and YNFKEQ. The CDR3 is 15 residues long. The CDR3 region has the DNA TGTGCCAGCAGCCAGGGGCGGGGGGGGCCAGATACGCAGTATTTT. Residues: CASSQGRGGPDTQYF.

This clone was picked up a small number of times. This CDR3 reads CASSLTVNSPLHF. The CDR3, as DNA: TGTGCCAGCAGCTTGACAGTCAATTCACCCCTCCACTTT. This chain uses TRBV5-8 with TRBJ1-6, with no clear D. V was cut by 1 base and J by 7 bases, with 6 bases left in between. The germline V gene has CDR1 SGHTS and CDR2 YDEGEE. There are 13 residues in the CDR3.

The V call is TRBV7-9, the J call TRBJ2-3; D gene unclear. The germline V gene encodes CDR1 SEHNR and CDR2 FQNEAQ (reference sequence). V was cut by 0 bases and J by 1 base, with 8 bases left in between. The CDR3 runs 15 residues. CDR3 bases: TGTGCCAGCAGCTTAGCGCTAGGAGGCACAGATACGCAGTATTTT. Translated, it gives CASSLALGGTDTQYF.

V is TRBV7-2 and J is TRBJ2-1, with TRBD2 matching over 9 bases. The germline V gene has CDR1 SGHTA and CDR2 FQGNSA. V shed 5 bases and J 8 bases; nucleotides not matched to a gene: 7. This CDR3 comprises 14 residues. CDR3 amino acids: CASSASGLAYEQFF. The DNA of the CDR3 is TGTGCCAGCAGCGCCTCGGGACTAGCCTATGAGCAGTTCTTC.

This clone was counted between two and nine times. This rearrangement joins TRBV19 to TRBJ1-5; TRBD1 matches 11 bases. CDR1 LNHDA and CDR2 SQIVND come from the germline V gene (reference sequence). This CDR3 has 14 residues. V lost 6 bases, J lost 4 bases, and 2 bases stayed unmatched. For the CDR3, the DNA is TGTGCCAGTAGGGGACAGGGGGTTAATCAGCCCCAGCATTTT. Translated, it gives CASRGQGVNQPQHF.

The V call is TRBV18, the J call TRBJ2-1; 7 bases align to TRBD2. The V gene end was trimmed by 3 bases and the J gene end by 0 bases; junction bases not matched to a gene: 8. The V gene's germline CDR1 is KGHSH and CDR2 LQKENI. This CDR3 contains 17 residues. DNA of the CDR3: TGTGCCAGCTCACCCCAATCCCGCGGGAGCTCCTACAATGAGCAGTTCTTC. Its protein is CASSPQSRGSSYNEQFF. The full variable domain, its missing parts supplied by reference TRBV18 and TRBJ2-1, is NAGVMQNPRHLVRRRGQEARLRCSPMKGHSHVYWYRQLPEEGLKFMVYLQKENIIDESGMPKERFSAEFPKEGPSILRIQQVVRGDSAAYFCASSPQSRGSSYNEQFFGPGTRLTVL.

The chain recombines TRBV7-9 with TRBJ2-1, with TRBD2 identical over 10 bases. The length of the CDR3 is 16 residues. The germline V gene has CDR1 SEHNR and CDR2 FQNEAQ (reference sequence). V shed 5 bases and J 4 bases; nucleotides not matched to a gene: 8. The CDR3 DNA reads TGTGCCAGCAGCCCGCAAGGGACTAGCGAGTACAATGAGCAGTTCTTC. Translation gives CASSPQGTSEYNEQFF.

The V and J genes are TRBV19 and TRBJ1-3; no reliable D call. Trimming stripped 3 bases from V and 1 base from J, with 16 bases between. Germline CDR1 LNHDA, CDR2 SQIVND (reference sequence). CDR3 length: 17 amino acids. In DNA form, the CDR3 reads TGTGCCAGTAGTATTTGGCCCCCTAGAAATTCTGGAAACACCATATATTTT. Its protein is CASSIWPPRNSGNTIYF.

The gene calls are TRBV10-1 and TRBJ1-2; D possibly corresponds to TRBD1 (6 bases). This CDR3 is 14 amino acids long. The V end lost 8 bases, the J end lost 5 bases, and 18 bases lay between the germline ends. In germline, CDR1 is WNHNN, CDR2 SYGVQD (reference sequence). The chain's CDR3 is CASSFHREGYGYTF. In DNA, the CDR3 is TGCGCCAGCTCATTCCACAGGGAGGGATATGGCTACACCTTC.

The chain links TRBV30 to TRBJ2-3; D remains unclear. Trimming left V 2 bases short and J 4 bases short, with 22 bases between. Germline CDR1 is GTSNPN and CDR2 is SVGIG (reference sequence). There are 17 residues in the CDR3. The CDR3 sequence: CAWSRHRLNDLPDTQYF. The CDR3 DNA reads as TGTGCCTGGAGTCGTCACCGACTTAATGATTTGCCAGATACGCAGTATTTT. Together with reference TRBV30 and TRBJ2-3, the CDR3 gives the full variable domain: SQTIHQWPATLVQPVGSPLSLECTVEGTSNPNLYWYRQAAGRGLQLLFYSVGIGQISSEVPQNLSASRPQDRQFILSSKKLLLSDSGFYLCAWSRHRLNDLPDTQYFGPGTRLTVL.

This clone was recorded only once. The chain recombines TRBV7-2 with TRBJ2-4; TRBD2 is a possible D gene (6 bases). V dropped 3 bases and J dropped 8 bases, with 14 bases sitting between them. The length of the CDR3 is 14 residues. The germline V gene encodes CDR1 SGHTA and CDR2 FQGNSA. The CDR3, as DNA: TGTGCCAGCAGCTTGGGAGAGGGAGGATACATTCAGTACTTC. It encodes CASSLGEGGYIQYF.

This clone showed up just a few times. The J gene is TRBJ2-1, the V gene TRBV2; D is ambiguous. CDR1 SNHLY and CDR2 FYNNEI come from the germline V gene. This CDR3 spans 12 amino acids. V shed 4 bases and J shed 5 bases, with 6 bases lying between them. The CDR3 DNA follows: TGTGCCAGCAGTGTGTGGGACAATGAGCAGTTCTTC. Translated: CASSVWDNEQFF.

The DNA for the CDR3 is TGTGCCAGCAGCAAAGAGGAGAGCGCGCCGTCCGTGGGTCACAATGAGCAGTTCTTC. This gives the protein CASSKEESAPSVGHNEQFF. V gene TRBV21-1 combines with J gene TRBJ2-1; the table's D call TRBD2 went unverified against the DNA. TRBV21-1 is labeled a pseudogene. The CDR3 totals 19 residues.

The chain recombines TRBV25-1 with TRBJ2-7; the match to TRBD2 covers 13 bases. The V gene end was trimmed by 2 bases and the J gene end by 7 bases; junction bases not matched to a gene: 8. The CDR3 contains 16 residues. The V gene's germline CDR1 is MGHDK and CDR2 SYGVNS. The CDR3 sequence is CASSETGTSGTKEQYF. CDR3 nucleotides: TGTGCCAGCAGTGAAACCGGGACTAGCGGGACGAAAGAGCAGTACTTC.

Regarding this clone: An end of the junction differs from the germline gene, which may be a read error. V and J are TRBV7-9 and TRBJ2-1; 9 positions agree with TRBD2. Germline CDR1 SEHNR, CDR2 FQNEAQ (reference sequence). CDR3 length: 15 amino acids. Here the CDR3 reads CASSLALAGYNEQFF. In DNA, the CDR3 is TGTGCCAGCAGCCTAGCGCTAGCGGGGTACAATGAGCAGTTCTTC.

The V gene is TRBV11-3, the J gene TRBJ2-5; TRBD2 aligns across 10 bases. The CDR3 runs 16 residues. The J segment lost 4 bases and the V segment lost 1 base, leaving 6 bases of the junction unmatched. Per germline, CDR1 SGHNT and CDR2 YENEEA. The DNA of the CDR3 is TGTGCCAGCAGCTTAGGGTCGCTAGCGGGAGCAGAGACCCAGTACTTC. Protein sequence: CASSLGSLAGAETQYF.

This clone was counted once. At the DNA level, this CDR3 is encoded by other sequences in the same sample as well. DNA for the CDR3: TGCAGTGCAGGACAAGAGACCCAGTACTTC. Amino acids: CSAGQETQYF. The chain joins TRBV20-1 to TRBJ2-5, with D unclear. Per germline, CDR1 DFQATT and CDR2 SNEGSKA (reference sequence). The CDR3 consists of 10 residues. V lost 6 bases and J lost 2, with 4 bases in between.

This clone showed up just once. The rearrangement joins TRBV7-6 to TRBJ1-6, with TRBD1 matching 9 bases. The CDR3 totals 14 residues. With 5 bases clipped from V and 7 bases from J, the junction kept 3 bases outside the gene matches. Per the germline V gene, CDR1 is SGHVS and CDR2 is FNYEAQ. CDR3 bases: TGTGCCAGCAGCAAACAGGGGGCGAATTCACCCCTCCACTTT. It yields the protein CASSKQGANSPLHF.